The rows below give T cell receptor beta chains drawn from one sample of a study of cytomegalovirus exposure and HLA in healthy donors. Sequenced by immunoSEQ multiplex PCR; TCRdb stores in-frame clones only, minus some. Of roughly 300,000 clones in the sample, about nine tenths were seen once. Input material: PBMCs. These receptors all come from a woman aged 18 to 35 in good health and CMV-seronegative. CDR3s leave out the opening cysteine and the closing phenylalanine or tryptophan. Each record gives: J gene, V gene, CDR3 protein.

j_call: TRBJ1-1; v_call: TRBV6-1; cdr3_aa: ASPQGRDTEAF
j_call: TRBJ1-5; v_call: TRBV27; cdr3_aa: ASSLFSAARNQPQH
j_call: TRBJ1-2; v_call: TRBV6-5; cdr3_aa: ATGDSNYGYT
j_call: TRBJ2-5; v_call: TRBV4-1; cdr3_aa: ASSQGWTLEDQETQY
j_call: TRBJ2-5; v_call: TRBV2; cdr3_aa: ASRRQGQETQY
j_call: TRBJ2-7; v_call: TRBV6-5; cdr3_aa: ATLRRRQRNYEQY
j_call: TRBJ2-7; v_call: TRBV7-3; cdr3_aa: ASSRGTGRYEQY
j_call: TRBJ2-1; v_call: TRBV5-1; cdr3_aa: ASSLTSGRPNEQF
j_call: TRBJ2-5; v_call: TRBV10-3; cdr3_aa: AIRGQVGETQY
j_call: TRBJ2-7; v_call: TRBV28; cdr3_aa: ASRTRNYEQY
j_call: TRBJ2-1; v_call: TRBV29-1; cdr3_aa: SVDGTRDEQF
j_call: TRBJ2-3; v_call: TRBV7-3; cdr3_aa: ASSLAAASTDTQY
j_call: TRBJ2-7; v_call: TRBV12-5; cdr3_aa: ASGLTGLAGVHEQY
j_call: TRBJ2-7; v_call: TRBV19; cdr3_aa: ASTQTGVSYEQY
j_call: TRBJ1-3; v_call: TRBV18; cdr3_aa: ASSPQRGSVGTIY
j_call: TRBJ2-3; v_call: TRBV4-3; cdr3_aa: ASSQEAGTQY
j_call: TRBJ2-2; v_call: TRBV10-2; cdr3_aa: ASSGPPSGRSPAGELF
j_call: TRBJ1-1; v_call: TRBV9; cdr3_aa: ASSVGLQDTEAF
j_call: TRBJ1-3; v_call: TRBV5-1; cdr3_aa: ASSPGSINTIY
j_call: TRBJ2-7; v_call: TRBV7-2; cdr3_aa: ASSFQGTYEQY
j_call: TRBJ1-1; v_call: TRBV2; cdr3_aa: ASGQNTEAF
j_call: TRBJ2-7; v_call: TRBV27; cdr3_aa: ASSPTSGGHYEQY
j_call: TRBJ2-1; v_call: TRBV7-9; cdr3_aa: ASSSGAGDEQF
j_call: TRBJ2-3; v_call: TRBV5-1; cdr3_aa: ASSPGLAGGTDTQY
j_call: TRBJ1-4; v_call: TRBV2; cdr3_aa: ASRPQGTNEKLF
j_call: TRBJ2-1; v_call: TRBV4-3; cdr3_aa: ASSQEPAGVGLGSYNEQF
j_call: TRBJ1-2; v_call: TRBV19; cdr3_aa: ASSVGTGGFYGYT
j_call: TRBJ1-1; v_call: TRBV18; cdr3_aa: ASSRGTGREAF
j_call: TRBJ2-1; v_call: TRBV4-3; cdr3_aa: ASSQGRSGGSSYNEQF
j_call: TRBJ1-5; v_call: TRBV21-1; cdr3_aa: ASSYLRTGAHSNQPQH
j_call: TRBJ2-3; v_call: TRBV7-9; cdr3_aa: ASSPGTSGRVDTQY
j_call: TRBJ2-7; v_call: TRBV18; cdr3_aa: ASSPFSGSSYEQY
j_call: TRBJ2-2; v_call: TRBV28; cdr3_aa: ASSLLAGAGGELF
j_call: TRBJ2-5; v_call: TRBV27; cdr3_aa: ASSLSRVTRETQY
j_call: TRBJ2-1; v_call: TRBV9; cdr3_aa: ASSSNRATGYNEQF
j_call: TRBJ2-5; v_call: TRBV5-1; cdr3_aa: AKTFPGARGTQY
j_call: TRBJ2-1; v_call: TRBV5-6; cdr3_aa: ASSLDGPAREQF
j_call: TRBJ2-7; v_call: TRBV27; cdr3_aa: ASRARSSYEQY
j_call: TRBJ2-7; v_call: TRBV28; cdr3_aa: ASTRWGVSYEQY
j_call: TRBJ2-1; v_call: TRBV25-1; cdr3_aa: ASSEGPGKGSYNEQF
j_call: TRBJ2-7; v_call: TRBV5-1; cdr3_aa: ASSLGTFGTGGLGEQY
j_call: TRBJ1-4; v_call: TRBV28; cdr3_aa: ASSLLRGTWNLEKLF
j_call: TRBJ1-1; v_call: TRBV28; cdr3_aa: ASSESAPNTEAF
j_call: TRBJ2-3; v_call: TRBV6-6; cdr3_aa: ASSPGQGTDTQY
j_call: TRBJ1-4; v_call: TRBV5-6; cdr3_aa: ASSLLWDTSEKLF
j_call: TRBJ2-5; v_call: TRBV27; cdr3_aa: ASSRRGSVETQY
j_call: TRBJ1-1; v_call: TRBV2; cdr3_aa: ASSATGIGTEAF
j_call: TRBJ1-5; v_call: TRBV2; cdr3_aa: ASRDRLSNQPQH
j_call: TRBJ2-1; v_call: TRBV9; cdr3_aa: ASSGAQGNEQF
j_call: TRBJ2-7; v_call: TRBV13; cdr3_aa: ASSLGKASEDISYEQY
j_call: TRBJ2-2; v_call: TRBV5-1; cdr3_aa: ASSLGTSGRVRGTGELF
j_call: TRBJ1-2; v_call: TRBV19; cdr3_aa: ASSHQGTDYYGYT
j_call: TRBJ1-1; v_call: TRBV29-1; cdr3_aa: SVQFLLNPEAF
j_call: TRBJ1-2; v_call: TRBV4-1; cdr3_aa: ASSLGQGSSYGYT
j_call: TRBJ1-2; v_call: TRBV6-5; cdr3_aa: ASRILTGIHYGYT
j_call: TRBJ2-1; v_call: TRBV6-5; cdr3_aa: ASRYASAFEPNEQF
j_call: TRBJ1-2; v_call: TRBV7-9; cdr3_aa: ASSPIQGAYGYT
j_call: TRBJ2-5; v_call: TRBV5-6; cdr3_aa: ASSLGQTGVETQY
j_call: TRBJ1-5; v_call: TRBV5-1; cdr3_aa: ASSRDSSQPQH